This is a list of T cell receptor beta chains from one sample in a study of cytomegalovirus exposure and HLA in healthy donors. TCRdb's table, derived via immunoSEQ multiplex PCR, lists solely in-frame clones and lacks some. The sample has 190,000 or so clones, approximately 80% seen once. Source material: PBMCs. These receptor sequences come from a woman in her 30s in good health and CMV-seropositive. CDR3s include the opening cysteine and the closing phenylalanine or tryptophan. The D gene is left open where the match is weak. Clone size, where shown, is once, few, many, or a class for clones that have expanded.

size: NA
V: TRBV2
length: 14
J: TRBJ2-7
D: NA
CDR3: CASLFPGLKYEQYF
DNA: TGTGCCAGCCTCTTCCCCGGACTGAAATACGAGCAGTACTTC

size: NA
V: TRBV5-1
length: 13
J: TRBJ2-7
D: NA
CDR3: CASSLDTTYEQYF
DNA: TGCGCCAGCAGCTTGGACACAACCTACGAGCAGTACTTC

size: NA
V: TRBV6-1
length: 18
J: TRBJ1-5
D: NA
CDR3: CASSDLGLIIGGNQPQHF
DNA: TGTGCCAGCAGTGATTTGGGACTCATCATTGGGGGCAATCAGCCCCAGCATTTT

size: once
V: TRBV5-1
length: 15
J: TRBJ1-1
D: NA
CDR3: CASSSIPGGDTEAFF
DNA: TGCGCCAGCAGCTCAATACCGGGCGGGGACACTGAAGCTTTCTTT

size: NA
V: TRBV6-5
length: 14
J: TRBJ1-4
D: NA
CDR3: CASTTMQGNEKLFF
DNA: TGTGCCAGTACGACGATGCAGGGCAATGAAAAACTGTTTTTT

size: NA
V: TRBV11-2
length: 14
J: TRBJ1-1
D: NA
CDR3: CASSLGPGNPEAFF
DNA: TGTGCCAGCAGCTTAGGGCCCGGGAATCCTGAAGCTTTCTTT

size: NA
V: TRBV6-5
length: 12
J: TRBJ2-7
D: NA
CDR3: CASSDNLDEQYF
DNA: TGTGCCAGCAGTGATAACCTAGACGAGCAGTACTTC

size: NA
V: TRBV6-4
length: 15
J: TRBJ2-7
D: TRBD2
CDR3: CASSSSGRCIYEQYF
DNA: TGTGCCAGCAGTTCCAGCGGGAGGTGCATATACGAGCAGTACTTC

size: NA
V: TRBV6-5
length: 14
J: TRBJ1-2
D: NA
CDR3: CASSPVDSNYGYTF
DNA: TGTGCCAGCAGTCCGGTCGACTCTAACTATGGCTACACCTTC

size: NA
V: TRBV2
length: 12
J: TRBJ1-2
D: NA
CDR3: CASSEQSYGYTF
DNA: TGTGCCAGCAGTGAACAGTCCTATGGCTACACCTTC

size: NA
V: TRBV2
length: 16
J: TRBJ2-3
D: TRBD2
CDR3: CASSEGTSGITDTQYF
DNA: TGTGCCAGCAGTGAGGGGACTAGCGGGATCACAGATACGCAGTATTTT

size: NA
V: TRBV6-1
length: 15
J: TRBJ2-5
D: TRBD1
CDR3: CASREFDRVQETQYF
DNA: TGTGCCAGCAGGGAATTCGACAGGGTCCAAGAGACCCAGTACTTC

size: NA
V: TRBV11-3
length: 16
J: TRBJ2-3
D: NA
CDR3: CASSLGIVADTDTQYF
DNA: TGTGCCAGCAGCTTAGGGATAGTAGCGGACACAGATACGCAGTATTTT

size: NA
V: TRBV2
length: 15
J: TRBJ2-1
D: NA
CDR3: CASSEARSSYNEQFF
DNA: TGTGCCAGCAGTGAGGCTCGAAGCTCCTACAATGAGCAGTTCTTC

size: NA
V: TRBV5-1
length: 13
J: TRBJ1-2
D: NA
CDR3: CASSLELVGGYTF
DNA: TGCGCCAGCAGCTTGGAACTGGTCGGTGGCTACACCTTC